This is a list of T cell receptor beta chains from one sample in a study of blood T cell repertoires in COVID-19. TCRdb's copy holds only in-frame clones and misses some; the assay was immunoSEQ multiplex PCR. The table includes over 350,000 clones, roughly 91% detected once. The source material was peripheral blood. These receptors came from a woman aged 25 to 45 with acute or convalescent COVID-19. The CDR3 runs from the conserved cysteine through the conserved F or W. A D gene is named only where the DNA matches it firmly. Expanded clones are given a class, and other clones once, few, many or no size at all.

>once|TRBV9|TRBJ2-3|-
CASSVGLDHSTDTQYF
TGTGCCAGCAGCGTAGGGCTAGACCATAGCACAGATACGCAGTATTTT
>-|TRBV12-5|TRBJ2-1|-
CASGYDNVVYNEQFF
TGTGCTAGTGGTTATGACAATGTCGTGTACAATGAGCAGTTCTTC
>-|TRBV5-4|TRBJ2-7|TRBD1
CASSLDPAGGYEQYF
TGTGCCAGCAGCTTGGACCCGGCAGGGGGCTACGAGCAGTACTTC
>once|TRBV2|TRBJ2-7|TRBD2
CASRGGEQYF
TGTGCCAGCAGGGGGGGGGAGCAGTACTTC
>-|TRBV7-4|TRBJ2-7|-
CASSLLRRTYEQYF
TGTGCCAGCAGCTTACTGAGGAGAACCTACGAGCAGTACTTC
>-|TRBV7-3|TRBJ2-3|-
CASSSASQTDTQYF
TGTGCCAGCAGTTCGGCCTCACAGACAGATACGCAGTATTTT
>-|TRBV9|TRBJ2-7|-
CASSVTAAGEQYF
TGTGCCAGCAGCGTTACAGCGGCGGGAGAGCAGTACTTC
>few|TRBV7-9|TRBJ2-3|-
CASSLMIGGSTDTQYF
TGTGCCAGCAGCTTAATGATTGGGGGCAGCACAGATACGCAGTATTTT
>few|TRBV5-1|TRBJ2-2|TRBD2
CASSLLLAGATGELFF
TGCGCCAGCAGCTTGCTACTAGCGGGGGCCACCGGGGAGCTGTTTTTT
>-|TRBV3-1/TRBV3-2|TRBJ2-5|-
CASSQEAFSFQETQYF
TGTGCCAGCAGCCAAGAGGCTTTCTCCTTTCAAGAGACCCAGTACTTC
>-|TRBV6-1|TRBJ1-3|TRBD1
CASSVDRGTRSGNTIYF
TGTGCCAGCAGTGTGGACAGGGGGACTCGCTCTGGAAACACCATATATTTT
>-|TRBV4-1|TRBJ2-3|-
CASSQAGVLATQYF
TGCGCCAGCAGCCAAGCTGGTGTTTTGGCTACGCAGTATTTT
>-|TRBV5-8|TRBJ2-5|-
CASSYYVSLTQYF
TGTGCCAGCAGTTACTATGTCAGTTTGACCCAGTACTTC
>-|TRBV11-2|TRBJ2-5|TRBD2
CASSLDGAGVQETQYF
TGTGCCAGCAGCTTAGATGGGGCGGGGGTGCAAGAGACCCAGTACTTC
>few|TRBV7-9|TRBJ2-1|TRBD2
CASNGGAGGLYNEQFF
TGTGCCAGCAACGGCGGGGCGGGGGGGCTCTACAATGAGCAGTTCTTC
>-|TRBV5-1|TRBJ2-3|-
CASSLGTTMGDTQYF
TGCGCCAGCAGCTTGGGCACGACTATGGGAGATACGCAGTATTTT
>-|TRBV19|TRBJ1-5|TRBD1
CASSRRQGSINQPQHF
TGTGCCAGTAGTAGAAGACAGGGATCGATCAATCAGCCCCAGCATTTT
>-|TRBV14|TRBJ2-6|-
CASSHTGISGANVLTF
TGTGCCAGCAGCCATACAGGTATCTCTGGGGCCAACGTCCTGACTTTC
>-|TRBV7-3|TRBJ2-3|-
CASSSGYSRDTQYF
TGTGCCAGCAGCTCCGGGTACTCAAGGGATACGCAGTATTTT
>-|TRBV27|TRBJ2-2|-
CASRFRVPAGELFF
TGTGCCAGCAGATTCAGGGTGCCTGCCGGGGAGCTGTTTTTT
>-|TRBV3-1/TRBV3-2|TRBJ2-5|-
CASSQDWDSQETQYF
TGTGCCAGCAGCCAAGATTGGGACTCGCAAGAGACCCAGTACTTC
>once|TRBV2|TRBJ1-2|-
CASRRSGDGYTF
TGTGCCAGCAGGAGATCAGGGGACGGCTACACCTTC
>-|TRBV9|TRBJ2-3|TRBD2
CASSVGAGGSSVDTQYF
TGTGCCAGCAGCGTAGGAGCGGGGGGTTCCTCGGTAGATACGCAGTATTTT
>-|TRBV5-4|TRBJ2-5|-
CASSLDFRETQYF
TGTGCCAGCAGCTTGGACTTTCGGGAGACCCAGTACTTC
>-|TRBV7-9|TRBJ1-6|-
CASRTGKSPLHF
TGTGCCAGCCGGACGGGGAAATCACCCCTCCACTTT
>-|TRBV7-2|TRBJ1-4|-
CASSLSPIELFF
TGTGCCAGCAGCTTATCACCGATAGAACTGTTTTTT
>-|TRBV5-6|TRBJ1-3|-
CASSFGDRNTIYF
TGTGCCAGCAGCTTCGGAGATAGGAACACCATATATTTT
>-|TRBV7-4|TRBJ2-7|TRBD2
CASSPGGGTPDEYF
TGTGCCAGCAGCCCCGGGGGGGGGACACCGGATGAGTACTTC
>-|TRBV19|TRBJ1-2|TRBD1
CASSARWDSYGYTF
TGTGCCAGTAGTGCCCGGTGGGACAGCTATGGCTACACCTTC
>-|TRBV11-2|TRBJ1-1|TRBD1
CASSEGQVVGEAFF
TGTGCCAGCAGCGAGGGACAGGTTGTTGGTGAAGCTTTCTTT
>-|TRBV5-8|TRBJ2-3|-
CASSHPTEEGTDTQYF
TGTGCCAGCAGCCACCCGACCGAGGAAGGCACAGATACGCAGTATTTT
>-|TRBV5-6|TRBJ1-2|-
CASSFSGNYGYTF
TGTGCCAGCAGCTTTAGCGGGAACTATGGCTACACCTTC
>once|TRBV5-1|TRBJ1-1|-
CASSLASSAEAFF
TGCGCCAGCAGCTTGGCGTCTTCCGCTGAAGCTTTCTTT
>-|TRBV4-1|TRBJ2-3|TRBD1
CASSQGPGGVGGTDTQYF
TGCGCCAGCAGCCAAGGGCCAGGGGGTGTAGGGGGCACAGATACGCAGTATTTT
>-|TRBV24-1|TRBJ2-5|TRBD1
CATRPSGQGETQYF
TGTGCCACCCGACCAAGCGGACAGGGGGAGACCCAGTACTTC
>-|TRBV27|TRBJ2-1|TRBD2
CASSLSGTSYNEQFF
TGTGCCAGCAGCCTTAGCGGGACCTCCTACAATGAGCAGTTCTTC
>-|TRBV4-1|TRBJ1-1|TRBD1
CASSQDWDRLSLNKNTEAFF
TGCGCCAGCAGCCAAGATTGGGACAGACTTTCTTTAAACAAGAACACTGAAGCTTTCTTT
>-|TRBV27|TRBJ1-2|-
CASSLSPVRGSHGYTF
TGTGCCAGCAGTTTATCCCCCGTTCGGGGATCTCATGGCTACACCTTC
>-|TRBV9|TRBJ2-5|-
CASSVGLGDSSFGVPQETQYF
TGTGCCAGCAGCGTAGGGCTTGGGGACTCCTCATTTGGCGTGCCCCAAGAGACCCAGTACTTC
>once|TRBV24-1|TRBJ2-1|TRBD1
CATSDSDRYYNEQFF
TGTGCCACCAGTGACTCGGACAGGTACTACAATGAGCAGTTCTTC
>once|TRBV11-3|TRBJ2-1|-
CASSVVSGGEQFF
TGTGCCAGCAGCGTGGTTAGCGGCGGTGAGCAGTTCTTC
>-|TRBV4-1|TRBJ2-7|TRBD2
CASSQAAGVPYEQYF
TGCGCCAGCAGCCAAGCGGCGGGGGTCCCCTACGAGCAGTACTTC
>-|TRBV6-5|TRBJ1-4|-
CASSRQGSGNEKLFF
TGTGCCAGCAGTCGCCAGGGATCCGGCAATGAAAAACTGTTTTTT
>-|TRBV4-1|TRBJ1-1|TRBD1
CASSQQTGVNTEAFF
TGCGCCAGCAGCCAACAGACAGGGGTGAACACTGAAGCTTTCTTT